Ten or more counts support the clone carrying this T cell receptor beta chain. The target antigen is unknown. RNA transcripts provided the source from which TCR beta CDR3 regions were amplified. With the HTBI primer set, the TCR CDR3 went through a first round of RT-PCR. MiXCR was run by TCRdb on the multiplex PCR reads, yielding one entry per CDR3 protein. Of just under 750,000 distinct CDR3 sequences listed, 35% are singletons. This specimen comes from a study of T cells in Graves' hyperthyroidism and ophthalmopathy. Regarding the study as a whole: Blood also held most thyroid clonotypes expanded beyond 0.001. The model foresaw ophthalmopathy a median around 6.8 months prior to onset.

V was pared by 4 bases and J by 4 bases, with 25 bases between. The germline gives CDR1 MDHEN, CDR2 SYDVKM. The CDR3 contains 18 residues. The sample was blood. This chain uses TRBV28 with TRBJ2-5; D possibly matches TRBD1 or TRBD2 (5 bases each). The receptor was derived from a woman aged 40 to 50 with Graves' hyperthyroidism. The CDR3 coding sequence is TGTGCCAGCAGTTCCGTACCAGCTTGGGGGTCCCAGAGAGAGACCCAGTACTTC. This gives the protein CASSSVPAWGSQRETQYF.